Listed below are T cell receptor beta chains from one sample, sequenced in a study of early T cells in non-severe SARS-CoV-2 infection. TCRdb recomputed calls from the 5' RACE reads with MiXCR, one row per CDR3 protein. This table holds 50,000 to 55,000 distinct CDR3 sequences, roughly 8.8% found once. The material sequenced was whole blood. These receptors were taken from an adult who was a healthcare worker with PCR-confirmed SARS-CoV-2 infection or an uninfected control (not recorded which). Both conserved end residues are part of each CDR3. A D gene is named only where the DNA matches it firmly. Clone size is stated in some rows and not others, as once, few, many or a class when expanded.

CAISEQGYEQYF	TGTGCCATCAGTGAACAGGGGTACGAGCAGTACTTC	TRBD1	TRBV10-3	TRBJ2-7	many
CASSSPVGQASEQYF	TGTGCCAGCAGTTCTCCGGTGGGGCAGGCCTCCGAGCAGTACTTC	-	TRBV6-2/TRBV6-3	TRBJ2-7	-
CATGLAGGSYNEQFF	TGCGCCACCGGACTAGCGGGAGGGTCCTACAATGAGCAGTTCTTC	TRBD2	TRBV5-1	TRBJ2-1	-
CASSTDSGAEKLFF	TGTGCCAGTAGCACCGATTCAGGCGCCGAAAAACTGTTTTTT	-	TRBV19	TRBJ1-4	many
CASSPRGTQYF	TGTGCCAGCAGTCCCCGCGGGACCCAGTACTTC	-	TRBV28	TRBJ2-5	many
CASLDRDSYEQYF	TGTGCCAGCCTGGACAGGGATTCGTACGAGCAGTACTTC	TRBD1	TRBV28	TRBJ2-7	-
CATQGGRETQYF	TGTGCCACCCAAGGAGGGCGAGAGACCCAGTACTTC	-	TRBV6-6	TRBJ2-5	-
CASSLVTGYLEQFF	TGTGCCAGCAGTTTAGTGACTGGATACCTCGAGCAGTTCTTC	-	TRBV12-3/TRBV12-4	TRBJ2-1	many
CAWSVLGPPIRGTQYF	TGTGCCTGGAGTGTCCTGGGACCCCCGATTCGGGGTACGCAGTATTTT	-	TRBV30	TRBJ2-3	many
CASSPRTGIPLNEQFF	TGTGCCAGCAGTCCTCGGACAGGGATCCCCTTGAATGAGCAGTTCTTC	TRBD1	TRBV28	TRBJ2-1	-
CSAFFTLRTYNEQFF	TGCAGTGCTTTCTTTACTCTCCGAACCTACAATGAGCAGTTCTTC	-	TRBV20-1	TRBJ2-1	few
CASSLHRRNTIYF	TGTGCCAGCAGTTTACACAGAAGAAACACCATATATTTT	-	TRBV28	TRBJ1-3	-
CASSLKGGGEQFF	TGTGCCAGCAGCTTAAAAGGAGGGGGTGAGCAGTTCTTC	-	TRBV7-2	TRBJ2-1	few
CASSSSDLSNQPQHF	TGCGCCAGCAGCTCATCGGATCTTAGCAATCAGCCCCAGCATTTT	-	TRBV5-1	TRBJ1-5	many
CASSSSITGELFF	TGTGCCAGCAGCTCATCAATTACCGGGGAGCTGTTTTTT	-	TRBV9	TRBJ2-2	few
CASSREKLFF	TGTGCCAGCAGTCGAGAAAAACTGTTTTTT	-	TRBV28	TRBJ1-4	-
CASRPDAGTEAFF	TGTGCCAGCAGGCCAGATGCAGGCACTGAAGCTTTCTTT	-	TRBV7-9	TRBJ1-1	-
CASIESGFGVNTEAFF	TGTGCCAGCATCGAGTCGGGTTTTGGGGTTAACACTGAAGCTTTCTTT	-	TRBV7-9	TRBJ1-1	many
CSARDSSGLRSYNEQFF	TGCAGTGCTAGAGATTCTAGCGGGTTACGCTCCTACAATGAGCAGTTCTTC	TRBD2	TRBV20-1	TRBJ2-1	few
CASSTTSGIYNEQFF	TGCGCCAGCAGCACAACTAGCGGGATTTACAATGAGCAGTTCTTC	TRBD2	TRBV5-1	TRBJ2-1	many
CATSVGRGDGYTF	TGTGCCACCAGTGTCGGGAGGGGAGATGGCTACACCTTC	-	TRBV24-1	TRBJ1-2	few
CASSTPAGDRETQYF	TGTGCCAGCAGTACCCCCGCGGGAGATCGGGAGACCCAGTACTTC	TRBD2	TRBV6-2/TRBV6-3	TRBJ2-5	-
CASSSSLGQGGQPQHF	TGTGCCAGCAGTTCCTCGCTTGGACAGGGAGGGCAGCCCCAGCATTTT	TRBD1	TRBV28	TRBJ1-5	few